This T cell receptor (beta chain) was recovered during a study of breast tumors, draining lymph nodes, adjacent tissues. The CDR3 consists of 14 residues. CDR1 SQVTM and CDR2 ANQGSEA come from the germline V gene. The V end lost 4 bases, the J end lost 7 bases, and 16 bases lay between the germline ends. In its sample, this clonotype was seen many times. One entry per CDR3 protein results from TCRdb running MiXCR on the multiplex PCR reads. The sample contains 270,000 or so distinct CDR3 sequences, 30% of which appear only once. The lymph nodes were axillary draining lymph nodes from breast cancer patients.

The chain recombines TRBV29-1 with TRBJ2-2, with D uncertain. The source material was axillary lymph node tissue. The source is a female donor with breast cancer. Some clones in this sample may be carry-over from other donors' samples. Written as DNA, the CDR3 is TGCAGCGTTGCCCCCGAGCGTGAGGACGGGGAGCTGTTTTTT. Amino acid sequence: CSVAPEREDGELFF.